Presented here are 14 T cell receptor beta chains from one specimen sequenced in a study of cytomegalovirus exposure and HLA in healthy donors listed by TCRdb under 2017. Libraries were prepared through the immunoSEQ multiplex PCR assay. For the multiplex PCR, a mixture combining 60 forward primers for TCR Vbeta segments and 13 reverse primers for TCR Jbeta segments was used. The immuneACCESS repertoire file appears here via TCRdb, limited to in-frame rearrangements. These files lack a portion of the clones; in checked studies, under half of the deficit traces to unresolved V genes, and the cause of the others is not known. The sample table shows 65,000 to 85,000 clones, and 77% are seen once. Under 3.5% of the sample belongs to the ten largest clones. Sequences were obtained from PBMCs. The receptor source for this set is a middle-aged man in good health and CMV-seropositive.

This clone came up once. This chain joins TRBV18 and TRBJ2-2, with 11 nucleotides matching TRBD2. V gave up 6 bases and J gave up 2 bases; unmatched junction bases: 8. The CDR3 spans 17 residues. Looked up from germline, CDR1 is KGHSH and CDR2 is LQKENI. The CDR3 region is CASSPLSGRANTGELFF. In nucleotides, the CDR3 is TGTGCCAGCTCTCCCCTTAGCGGGAGGGCCAACACCGGGGAGCTGTTTTTT.

The rearrangement links TRBV19 to TRBJ2-7, with D unclear. CDR1 and CDR2 (germline): LNHDA, SQIVND (reference sequence). This CDR3 comprises 13 residues. V was cut by 3 bases and J by 0 bases, with 6 bases left in between. CDR3 in DNA: TGTGCCAGTAGTATTGGCCACTCCTACGAGCAGTACTTC. Translation gives CASSIGHSYEQYF. Full variable domain (rest looked up from reference TRBV19 and TRBJ2-7): DGGITQSPKYLFRKEGQNVTLSCEQNLNHDAMYWYRQDPGQGLRLIYYSQIVNDFQKGDIAEGYSVSREKKESFPLTVTSAQKNPTAFYLCASSIGHSYEQYFGPGTRLTVT.

The chain joins TRBV27 to TRBJ2-3; D ambiguous. CDR3 length: 14 residues. The germline V gene encodes CDR1 MNHEY and CDR2 SMNVEV (reference sequence). V dropped 4 bases and J dropped 0 bases, with 8 bases sitting between them. The CDR3 sequence: CASSSLKSTDTQYF. The CDR3 DNA follows: TGTGCCAGCAGTTCCTTAAAAAGCACAGATACGCAGTATTTT.

The sample holds a few counts of this clone. The chain recombines TRBV27 with TRBJ2-5; 13 nucleotides agree with TRBD2. The germline CDR1 and CDR2 sequences are MNHEY and SMNVEV (reference sequence). The V and J ends lost 3 bases and 3 bases, in that order; junction bases with no gene match: 1. CDR3 size: 15 residues. CDR3 sequence (DNA): TGTGCCAGCAGTTTCGGGACTAGCGGGAAAGAGACCCAGTACTTC. Translating it yields CASSFGTSGKETQYF.

The chain couples TRBV6-5 to TRBJ1-5, with D tentatively TRBD1 (5 bases). Trimming removed 5 bases from V and 4 bases from J, with 9 bases in between. CDR3 length: 13 residues. Germline lookup yields CDR1 MNHEY and CDR2 SVGAGI. DNA for the CDR3: TGTGCCAGCAGTAAACAGGTGAATCAGCCCCAGCATTTT. Protein: CASSKQVNQPQHF.

With regard to this clone: The junction shows a germline mismatch at one end, possibly a read error. CDR3 residues: CASSQEGLADLAKNSQYF. CDR3 DNA sequence: TGTGCCAGCAGCCAAGAAGGCCTAGCGGACCTAGCCAAAAACAGTCAGTACTTC. This chain uses TRBV14 with TRBJ2-4; 7 positions match TRBD2. Germline CDR1 reads SGHDN; CDR2 reads FVKESK. This CDR3 is 18 amino acids long.

The CDR3 protein is CASSPIPGSNYGYTF. The DNA of the CDR3 is TGTGCCAGCAGTCCCATTCCAGGTTCTAACTATGGCTACACCTTC. The chain recombines TRBV6-1 with TRBJ1-2; no firm D call. Germline CDR1 is MNHNS and CDR2 is SASEGT. CDR3 length: 15 amino acids. Trimming pared 5 bases from V and 0 bases from J, leaving 13 bases between.

This clone has a handful of counts. The chain joins TRBV4-1 to TRBJ1-4, with TRBD1 matching 7 bases. Germline CDR1 and CDR2: MGHRA and YSYEKL. The V gene end was trimmed by 3 bases and the J gene end by 3 bases; junction bases not matched to a gene: 4. The CDR3 is made up of 15 amino acids. The DNA of the CDR3 is TGCGCCAGCAGCCAGACAGGGCGGGCTAATGAAAAACTGTTTTTT. This sequence encodes CASSQTGRANEKLFF.

The chain employs TRBV6-1 and TRBJ1-5; 7 bases align to TRBD1. J lost 5 bases, V lost 2 bases, and 3 bases had no gene match. Germline V gene data show CDR1 as MNHNS and CDR2 as SASEGT. The CDR3 runs 14 residues. The CDR3 protein is CASSESQGDQPQHF. The DNA for the CDR3 is TGTGCCAGCAGTGAAAGTCAGGGGGATCAGCCCCAGCATTTT.

V gene TRBV19 combines with J gene TRBJ2-7; 7 bases map to TRBD2. Per germline, CDR1 LNHDA and CDR2 SQIVND (reference sequence). The length of the CDR3 is 15 residues. J was trimmed by 0 bases and V by 7 bases; bases with no gene match: 9. The CDR3 is CASKTSGGNSYEQYF. CDR3 DNA: TGTGCCAGTAAAACTTCGGGAGGCAACTCCTACGAGCAGTACTTC.

This clone was seen only a few times. The rearrangement links TRBV6-5 to TRBJ1-2, with TRBD1 identical over 7 bases. Looked up from germline, CDR1 is MNHEY and CDR2 is SVGAGI. The CDR3 spans 13 residues. V was clipped by 6 bases and J by 4 bases; unmatched bases: 5. The CDR3 reads CASSPGTVYGYTF. The CDR3, as DNA: TGTGCCAGCAGCCCCGGGACAGTCTATGGCTACACCTTC.

The J gene is TRBJ2-3, the V gene TRBV6-6, with 10 bases aligning to TRBD2. The trim removed 7 bases at V and 5 bases at J, leaving 9 bases unmatched. CDR1 is MNHNY, CDR2 SVGAGI, per germline (reference sequence). The CDR3 consists of 15 residues. CDR3 in amino acids: CASTVSGRAEDTQYF. CDR3 DNA sequence: TGTGCCAGCACCGTAAGCGGGAGGGCGGAAGATACGCAGTATTTT.

This clone came up a few times. The chain uses TRBV15 and TRBJ2-7; TRBD2 might be the D (5 bases). CDR3 length: 14 residues. CDR1 is LNHNV, CDR2 YYDKDF, per germline (reference sequence). V gave up 5 bases and J gave up 6 bases, with 17 bases separating them. Here the CDR3 reads CATSGTLVPLEQYF. The DNA for the CDR3 is TGTGCCACCAGCGGTACACTAGTCCCCCTCGAGCAGTACTTC.

This rearrangement joins TRBV7-8 to TRBJ2-2; 12 nucleotides agree with TRBD2. J gave up 0 bases and V 5 bases, and 10 bases lay outside the gene matches. CDR3 length: 19 residues. Germline CDR1 reads SGHVS; CDR2 reads FQNEAQ. CDR3 bases: TGTGCCAGCAGCAAGAGGACTAGCGGGGCCTTAACGAACACCGGGGAGCTGTTTTTT. Protein: CASSKRTSGALTNTGELFF.